Below, one TCR beta chain is given with its context. The antigen is undetermined. The same CDR3 also results from other DNA sequences found in this sample. This CDR3 contains 14 residues. Germline V gives CDR1 MDHEN, CDR2 SYDVKM. The V segment lost 4 bases and the J segment 3 bases; nucleotides outside the gene matches: 4. Among the roughly 120 subjects of the validation cohort, separate from the approximately 700-subject first cohort, were the donors. This specimen comes from a study of cytomegalovirus exposure and HLA in healthy donors. Whole-study findings and limits: In vitro assays verified that a few CMV-associated chains recognized CMV antigens specifically. Rare sequences made up most TCRs, while some public TCRs were found in many donors. Cytomegalovirus-associated TCR beta chains were listed, numbering 164.

Assay used: immunoSEQ multiplex PCR; TCRdb lists only in-frame clones, some missing. Among approximately 110,000 clones, 94% were seen once, and the ten largest hold roughly 1.2%. The rearrangement joins TRBV28 to TRBJ2-7; 9 nucleotides match TRBD1. The specimen was PBMCs. The receptor was derived from a young woman in good health and CMV-seronegative. CDR3 in amino acids: CASSSGQGIYEQYF. DNA of the CDR3: TGTGCCAGCAGTTCGGGACAGGGCATCTACGAGCAGTACTTC.